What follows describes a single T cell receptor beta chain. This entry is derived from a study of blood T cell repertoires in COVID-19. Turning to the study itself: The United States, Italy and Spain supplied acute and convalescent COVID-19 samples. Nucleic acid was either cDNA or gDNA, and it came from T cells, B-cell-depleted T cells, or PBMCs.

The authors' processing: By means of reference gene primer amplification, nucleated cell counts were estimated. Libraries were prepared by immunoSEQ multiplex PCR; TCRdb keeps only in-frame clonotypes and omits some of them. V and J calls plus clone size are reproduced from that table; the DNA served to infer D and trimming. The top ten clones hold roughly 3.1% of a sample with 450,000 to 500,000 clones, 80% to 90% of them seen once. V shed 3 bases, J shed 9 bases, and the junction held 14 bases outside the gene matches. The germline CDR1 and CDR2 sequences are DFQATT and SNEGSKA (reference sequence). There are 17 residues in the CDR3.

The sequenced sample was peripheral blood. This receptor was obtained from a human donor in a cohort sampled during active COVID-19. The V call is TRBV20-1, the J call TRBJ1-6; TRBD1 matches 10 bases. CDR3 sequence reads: CSASQDRGPGGGSPLHF. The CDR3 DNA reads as TGCAGTGCTAGTCAAGACAGGGGGCCGGGTGGGGGTTCACCCCTCCACTTT.